These 17 T cell receptor beta chains originate from one sample sequenced in a study of T-cell reconstitution after alpha-beta-depleted transplantation in children. TCRbeta library construction was performed incorporating unique molecular identifiers. MiXCR was run by TCRdb on the PCR reads, yielding one entry per CDR3 protein. The sample holds some 600,000 distinct CDR3 sequences; 16% are singletons and the top ten take 0.8% to 1.1%. This material consisted of PBMCs from the stem cell graft donor, taken from the stem cell graft. Source of these receptors: a human donor who donated a stem cell graft to a child with acute myeloid leukemia.

DNA for the CDR3: TGCGCCAGCAGCCAAGAGGCGGGCGGGAGCTCCTACGAGCAGTACTTC. Translated, it gives CASSQEAGGSSYEQYF. The genes are TRBV4-3 and TRBJ2-7; the match to TRBD2 covers 7 bases. CDR1 is LGHNA, CDR2 YSLEER, per germline. CDR3 size: 16 residues. V shed 0 bases and J 0 bases; nucleotides not matched to a gene: 5.

Points on this clonotype: It may be a read error: a sequence one base away is much more abundant. This rearrangement joins TRBV29-1 to TRBJ2-3; perhaps TRBD2 as D (7 bases). Per the germline V gene, CDR1 is SQVTM and CDR2 is ANQGSEA. This CDR3 region has 15 residues. V gave up 4 bases and J gave up 3 bases, with 17 bases separating them. CDR3 in DNA: TGCAGCGTTGTATATAGGGGGGGGCTGACAGATACGCAGTATTTT. It yields the protein CSVVYRGGLTDTQYF.

This clonotype came up a few times. The CDR3 DNA is TGTGCCAGCAGTTTATCGCAGGACAGGGGGCGGAACGAGCAGTACTTC. Residues: CASSLSQDRGRNEQYF. This chain joins TRBV12-3 or TRBV12-4 and TRBJ2-7; 11 bases match TRBD1. The CDR3 spans 16 residues. Unmatched junction bases numbered 8, after V lost 2 bases and J lost 5 bases.

The chain links TRBV29-1 to TRBJ2-5; D is unresolved. The CDR3 has 15 amino acids. Trimming left V 0 bases short and J 2 bases short, with 13 bases between. CDR1 and CDR2 from the germline V gene are SQVTM and ANQGSEA. The chain's CDR3 is CSVEDRTATQETQYF. The CDR3 nucleotides read TGCAGCGTTGAAGATCGTACGGCGACTCAAGAGACCCAGTACTTC. The variable domain in full, with the rest retrieved from reference TRBV29-1 and TRBJ2-5, is SAVISQKPSRDICQRGTSLTIQCQVDSQVTMMFWYRQQPGQSLTLIATANQGSEATYESGFVIDKFPISRPNLTFSTLTVSNMSPEDSSIYLCSVEDRTATQETQYFGPGTRLLVL.

The J gene is TRBJ2-1, the V gene TRBV24-1; weak D call: TRBD2 (5 bases). The germline V gene has CDR1 KGHDR and CDR2 SFDVKD. V was shortened by 4 bases and J by 0 bases, with 12 bases between the two germline ends. The CDR3 has 16 residues. The CDR3 coding sequence is TGTGCCACCAGTGACTTAGCGCGCTCCTCCTACAATGAGCAGTTCTTC. It codes for CATSDLARSSYNEQFF.

A single count supports this clonotype. The J gene is TRBJ2-1, the V gene TRBV7-3, with TRBD2 matching over 10 bases. The length of the CDR3 is 15 residues. The ends lost 2 bases at V and 8 bases at J; junction bases unmatched: 6. The germline CDR1 and CDR2 sequences are SGHTA and FQGTGA. The CDR3 is CASSLGAGGKDEQFF. CDR3 in DNA: TGTGCCAGCAGCTTAGGAGCGGGGGGGAAGGATGAGCAGTTCTTC.

Ten or more counts support this clonotype. This chain uses TRBV10-3 with TRBJ2-1, with TRBD2 matching 7 bases. CDR1 is ENHRY, CDR2 SYGVKD, per germline. The trim removed 2 bases at V and 8 bases at J, leaving 6 bases unmatched. CDR3 length: 14 residues. The CDR3: CAISEVVTSYEQFF. CDR3 DNA: TGTGCCATCAGTGAGGTCGTGACTAGCTATGAGCAGTTCTTC.

The chain carries TRBV11-3 and TRBJ1-6; D gene uncertain. V gave up 3 bases and J gave up 2 bases, with 8 bases separating them. The CDR3 contains 15 residues. Germline CDR1 is SGHNT and CDR2 is YENEEA. The CDR3 DNA reads TGTGCCAGCAGCTTCGGAAATACCTATAATTCACCCCTCCACTTT. Translated, it gives CASSFGNTYNSPLHF.

This clonotype was seen ten or more times. The chain uses TRBV12-3 or TRBV12-4 and TRBJ2-3, with D possibly being TRBD2 (7 bases). Deletions cut 5 bases from V and 3 bases from J, with 18 bases between. This CDR3 has 16 amino acids. Here the CDR3 reads CASSPRGGWGTDTQYF. The DNA for the CDR3 is TGTGCCAGCAGTCCAAGGGGGGGGTGGGGGACAGATACGCAGTATTTT.

This sequence joins TRBV20-1 and TRBJ1-6; 8 nucleotides align to TRBD1. Losses at the gene ends were 0 bases for V and 4 bases for J; bases not matched to a gene: 5. Germline loops: CDR1 DFQATT, CDR2 SNEGSKA (reference sequence). The CDR3 has 16 residues. The CDR3 sequence: CSAREAGGEYNSPLHF. DNA for the CDR3: TGCAGTGCTAGAGAGGCAGGGGGCGAGTATAATTCACCCCTCCACTTT.

This clonotype was observed many times. The chain joins TRBV20-1 to TRBJ2-5, with 15 bases identical to TRBD2. The CDR3 spans 18 residues. Germline trimming cut 5 bases from V and 2 bases from J; bases unmatched to any gene: 12. In germline, CDR1 is DFQATT, CDR2 SNEGSKA (reference sequence). This CDR3 is CSASSRGLAGGRQETQYF. CDR3 bases: TGCAGTGCTTCGAGCCGAGGACTAGCGGGGGGGCGTCAAGAGACCCAGTACTTC.

This clonotype has only a few counts. The chain uses TRBV29-1 and TRBJ1-1; 8 nucleotides agree with TRBD1. CDR1 and CDR2 (germline): SQVTM, ANQGSEA. CDR3 size: 15 residues. The V segment lost 4 bases and the J segment 0 bases; nucleotides outside the gene matches: 7. The CDR3 spells CSVGGRQGMNTEAFF. CDR3 in DNA: TGCAGCGTTGGGGGTCGACAGGGGATGAACACTGAAGCTTTCTTT.

The chain recombines TRBV24-1 with TRBJ2-1; 7 positions match TRBD2. Trimming removed 3 bases from V and 5 bases from J; junction bases left unmatched: 9. This CDR3 contains 16 residues. Germline-derived CDR1 and CDR2 are KGHDR and SFDVKD. The CDR3 coding sequence is TGTGCCACCAGTGATCTCGGGCAGCGGGGCGACAATGAGCAGTTCTTC. As protein: CATSDLGQRGDNEQFF.

This clonotype was counted between two and nine times. V usage is TRBV20-1 and J usage is TRBJ2-7; 9 bases are shared with TRBD2. The V segment lost 4 bases and the J segment 2 bases; nucleotides outside the gene matches: 3. The CDR3 is 13 amino acids. Germline CDR1 DFQATT, CDR2 SNEGSKA (reference sequence). This CDR3 is CSATSGNAYEQYV. The CDR3 DNA sequence: TGCAGTGCTACTAGCGGGAACGCCTACGAGCAGTACGTC.

This clonotype was seen a few times. This sequence joins TRBV7-3 and TRBJ1-2; tentative D call: TRBD1 (6 bases). The V gene lost 1 base and the J gene lost 6 bases, with 6 bases spanning the gap. The length of the CDR3 is 12 residues. Germline V gene lookup returns CDR1 SGHTA and CDR2 FQGTGA. This chain's CDR3 is CASSLKGDGYTF. CDR3 DNA sequence: TGTGCCAGCAGCTTAAAGGGGGATGGCTACACCTTC.

Notes on this clonotype: It may be a read error: a sequence one base away is much more abundant. This chain joins TRBV7-2 and TRBJ1-2; D gene uncertain. Per germline, CDR1 SGHTA and CDR2 FQGNSA. The CDR3 consists of 14 residues. Trimming stripped 5 bases from V and 5 bases from J, with 15 bases between. For the CDR3, the DNA is TGTGCCAGCAGCCCTGACCGGACCTCGTATGGCTACACCTTC. It specifies CASSPDRTSYGYTF.

The chain employs TRBV6-2 or TRBV6-3 and TRBJ2-1; 8 positions match TRBD2. Germline V lookup: CDR1 MNHEY, CDR2 SVGEGT. CDR3 length: 16 amino acids. The trim removed 4 bases at V and 5 bases at J, leaving 10 bases unmatched. CDR3 nucleotides: TGTGCCAGCAGTTTGTACGGGACTAGGGAGGACAATGAGCAGTTCTTC. This translates into CASSLYGTREDNEQFF.